Following are 12 T cell receptor beta chains from one sample sequenced in a study of cytotoxic CD8 clonotypes in ibrutinib-treated CLL. Measured with immunoSEQ multiplex PCR; TCRdb has only the in-frame clones, and not every one. The data contain 150,000 to 200,000 clones, roughly four fifths of them seen just once; the ten biggest clones take up roughly 2%. This specimen consisted of PBMCs, obtained after 12 months of ibrutinib treatment. The receptors shown here come from a human donor with chronic lymphocytic leukemia.

This clone turned up a few times. The chain carries TRBV18 and TRBJ2-7, with 7 bases identical to TRBD2. The J segment lost 6 bases and the V segment lost 6 bases, leaving 17 bases of the junction unmatched. The germline V gene encodes CDR1 KGHSH and CDR2 LQKENI. CDR3 length: 16 residues. The CDR3 sequence: CASSPASGGERSEQYF. The DNA for the CDR3 is TGTGCCAGCTCGCCCGCTTCGGGGGGTGAGAGATCCGAGCAGTACTTC.

The CDR3 DNA follows: TGTGCCACCAGCAGAGACCGGGGGGGACAGGCCAAAAACATTCAGTACTTC. It translates to CATSRDRGGQAKNIQYF. The chain combines TRBV15 with TRBJ2-4, with D possibly being TRBD2 (8 bases). This CDR3 comprises 17 residues. CDR1 LNHNV and CDR2 YYDKDF come from the germline V gene (reference sequence). Trimming cost V 0 bases and J 1 base, with 13 bases left between them.

In this sample, this clone turned up a few times. This chain links TRBV28 with TRBJ1-1; weak D call: TRBD1 (6 bases). Looked up from germline, CDR1 is MDHEN and CDR2 is SYDVKM. The CDR3 consists of 16 residues. Between the trimmed V and J ends, which lost 3 bases and 0 bases, there was a span of 14 bases. The CDR3 sequence is CASSFVWGLVNTEAFF. In nucleotides, the CDR3 is TGTGCCAGCAGTTTTGTATGGGGGCTAGTGAACACTGAAGCTTTCTTT.

This clone came up once. J is TRBJ2-7 and V is TRBV27; 13 positions match TRBD2. CDR1 MNHEY and CDR2 SMNVEV come from the germline V gene (reference sequence). CDR3 length: 12 residues. The DNA of the CDR3 is TGTGCCAGCAGCAGGAACACTAGCGGGGGGGTGGTC. Translating gives CASSRNTSGGVV.

V and J are TRBV11-2 and TRBJ2-7; D assignment may be TRBD1 or TRBD2 (6 bases each). This CDR3 is built from 15 residues. Trimming shortened V by 2 bases and J by 3 bases, and 14 bases separated the two germline ends. Germline loops: CDR1 SGHAT, CDR2 FQNNGV. CDR3 nucleotides: TGTGCCAGCAGCTTATTGAGGGGGGACGGCTACGAGCAGTACTTC. As protein: CASSLLRGDGYEQYF.

This chain joins TRBV28 and TRBJ1-3; D perhaps matches TRBD1 (6 bases). Deletions cut 1 base from V and 3 bases from J, with 7 bases between. This CDR3 has 14 residues. Germline CDR1 reads MDHEN; CDR2 reads SYDVKM. The CDR3 loop is CASSLLDSGNTIYF. CDR3 DNA: TGTGCCAGCAGTTTATTGGACAGTGGAAACACCATATATTTT. Drawing the rest from reference TRBV28 and TRBJ1-3, the complete variable domain is DVKVTQSSRYLVKRTGEKVFLECVQDMDHENMFWYRQDPGLGLRLIYFSYDVKMKEKGDIPEGYSVSREKKERFSLILESASTNQTSMYLCASSLLDSGNTIYFGEGSWLTVV.

This clone was picked up a small number of times. V usage is TRBV4-2 and J usage is TRBJ1-2, with D perhaps TRBD1 (5 bases). V lost 4 bases to trimming and J lost 8 bases, with 20 bases between them. This CDR3 contains 15 residues. CDR1 LGHNA and CDR2 YNFKEQ come from the germline V gene. CDR3 amino acids: CASSLLGVGARGYTF. The CDR3 DNA sequence: TGTGCCAGCAGCCTCCTAGGGGTCGGGGCACGGGGCTACACCTTC.

V is TRBV4-2 and J is TRBJ1-2; no firm D call. The V end was cut by 3 bases, the J end by 12 bases, with 11 bases between. This CDR3 spans 11 amino acids. Germline assignment: CDR1 LGHNA and CDR2 YNFKEQ. The CDR3 bases are TGTGCCAGCAGCCAGGAGGGAGAGAACACCTTC. It codes for CASSQEGENTF.

This clone is a singleton in its sample. The V and J genes are TRBV28 and TRBJ2-7, with 9 nucleotides matching TRBD2. The CDR3 loop spans 14 amino acids. The ends lost 3 bases at V and 4 bases at J; junction bases unmatched: 4. The germline V gene encodes CDR1 MDHEN and CDR2 SYDVKM. The CDR3 DNA reads TGTGCCAGCAGTTTCAGACTAGCGGCATACGAGCAGTACTTC. This encodes CASSFRLAAYEQYF.

The chain couples TRBV27 to TRBJ1-2; 9 bases agree with TRBD1. The CDR3 has 19 amino acids. Unmatched junction bases numbered 17, after V lost 3 bases and J lost 3 bases. Germline CDR1 MNHEY, CDR2 SMNVEV (reference sequence). DNA of the CDR3: TGTGCCAGCAGTTTGAATTATTTCGGGACAGGGAGGGGGGACTATGGCTACACCTTC. Translating gives CASSLNYFGTGRGDYGYTF.

This clone was recorded only once. The chain carries TRBV5-8 and TRBJ2-7; 9 nucleotides agree with TRBD2. J gave up 2 bases and V 0 bases, and 9 bases lay outside the gene matches. The CDR3 has 17 residues. CDR1 is SGHTS and CDR2 is YDEGEE in the germline V gene. The CDR3 sequence is CASSLAPTSGFPYEQYF. CDR3 DNA: TGTGCCAGCAGCTTGGCGCCTACTAGCGGGTTCCCCTACGAGCAGTACTTC.

The chain carries TRBV5-6 and TRBJ2-7, with D possibly matching TRBD1 (5 bases). Germline-derived CDR1 and CDR2 are SGHDT and YYEEEE. Trimming removed 2 bases at V and 3 bases at J, with 15 bases between. This CDR3 has 15 amino acids. The CDR3 sequence is CASSLGQGIHYEQYF. The DNA of the CDR3 is TGTGCCAGCAGCTTAGGTCAGGGAATTCACTACGAGCAGTACTTC.